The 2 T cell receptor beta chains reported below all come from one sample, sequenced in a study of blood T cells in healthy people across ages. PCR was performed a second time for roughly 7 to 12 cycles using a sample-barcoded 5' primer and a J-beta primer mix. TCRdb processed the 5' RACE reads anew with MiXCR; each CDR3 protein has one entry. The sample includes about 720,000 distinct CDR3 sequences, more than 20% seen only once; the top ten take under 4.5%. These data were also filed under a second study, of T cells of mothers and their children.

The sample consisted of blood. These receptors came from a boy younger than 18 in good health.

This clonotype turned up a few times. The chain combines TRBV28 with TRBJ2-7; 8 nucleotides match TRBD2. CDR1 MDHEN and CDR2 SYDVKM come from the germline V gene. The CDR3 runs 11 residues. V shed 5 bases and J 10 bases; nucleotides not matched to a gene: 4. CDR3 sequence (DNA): TGTGCCAGCAGTGCCCGGGGGGGCCAGTACTTC. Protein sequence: CASSARGGQYF.

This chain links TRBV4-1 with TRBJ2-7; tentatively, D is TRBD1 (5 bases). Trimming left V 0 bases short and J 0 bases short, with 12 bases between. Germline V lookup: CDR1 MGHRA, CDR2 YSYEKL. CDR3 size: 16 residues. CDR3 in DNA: TGCGCCAGCAGCCAAGAAACCAGGGTCTACTCCTACGAGCAGTACTTC. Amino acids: CASSQETRVYSYEQYF.